This TCR beta chain was recovered during a study of beta chain features in type 1 diabetes (dated by TCRdb to the late 2010s). Concerning the study at large: Mean age, gender distribution, total cell number and subset yield did not differ between patients and healthy donors. A total of under 140,000,000 sorted cells were examined across all samples, and the number of cells per subset was strongly correlated with RNA yield. The study compared the TCRB repertoires of sorted circulating CD4+ T cell subsets in recently diagnosed type 1 diabetes patients with those in matched healthy donors. Naive and central memory subsets were obtained from all 30 or so donors, but regulatory and stem cell-like memory subsets were isolated from only 8 patients and roughly 8 healthy donors. The investigation overall reported the following: In all four CD4+ subsets, TCRB CDR3 length was moderately but significantly shorter in type 1 diabetes patients. The naive, central memory and regulatory TCRB repertoires appeared to resemble one another more closely among patients than among healthy donors. Because the HLA sub-analyses included only small numbers of individuals, any influence of HLA type on TCRB rearrangement was left unresolved. Because cDNA rather than genomic DNA was sequenced, highly expressing activated cells could have been over-represented, although no difference in activation and CD3 levels was found between groups. At VDJ recombination sites, patients with type 1 diabetes made fewer insertions and deleted more nucleotides, a pattern implying thymic rearrangement abnormalities. PCR may preferentially amplify shorter templates, but because patient and control samples were amplified and corrected together, any resulting skew would affect both groups equally.

A single peripheral blood draw of about 116 mL on average was collected from each donor into heparinised tubes. A BD FACSAria II was used to sort naive, central memory, regulatory and stem cell-like memory CD4+ T cells with a panel that included CD45RO, CCR7, CD25, CD127, CD95 and CD27. Purity was above 95% for every sorted population. PBMCs were isolated right away by Lymphoprep density gradient centrifugation and were stained directly, without culture. So that batch effects would be minimized, each experiment stained and sorted samples in pairs, pairing one healthy donor with one patient. For this clone: This clone's antigen is unknown. Per-base quality was not reported, and no clone a single base away is much larger than it.

The germline V end is reduced by 4 bases and the J end by 1 base; junction bases left unmatched: 7. Reading the germline V gene (reference sequence) gives CDR1 GTSNPN and CDR2 SVGIG. The CDR3 goes from the cysteine to the phenylalanine over 15 residues. Only the CDR3 DNA stays, 45 bases, in frame from base 1. All of the isolated RNA was reverse transcribed with the High Capacity cDNA Reverse Transcription Kit, so expressed TCRB transcripts were sequenced. Deep immunoSEQ sequencing was performed on naive, central memory and regulatory T cell samples, with an average of about 3.57 million total reads per sample. After sorted cells were lysed in RLT buffer, RNA was extracted with DNase-treated RNeasy Micro or Mini kits, with the choice depending on cell number. Each cell subset was processed separately to prevent cross-contamination, with patient and healthy donor samples processed together. Using the immunoSEQ multiplex PCR, TCRB sequences were amplified from cDNA into 87-bp fragments spanning the CDR3 region. The amplicons were sequenced using the Illumina HiSeq platform. The paper's data handling went like this. PCR bias was computationally corrected using synthetic template baselines, reads within Hamming distance 2 were collapsed, and singletons that could not be merged were discarded. By aligning reads against IMGT, V, D and J genes, CDR3 length, and insertions or deletions at six rearrangement sites were assigned. Within each subset, clonotype counts were normalized to sorted cell number, and only after that were true diversity and Gini coefficients computed with the tcR R package. Repertoire sharing was quantified using the overlap coefficient calculated on TCRB nucleotide sequences. Out-of-frame TCRB sequences from naive cells were analyzed to stand in for the pre-selection repertoire. TCRdb limited this immuneACCESS table to in-frame rearrangements with V and J called. A share of clones is missing; checked studies link under half to unresolved V genes, and the rest is unexplained. V, J and clone size derive from that table, while D and trimming were established from the DNA sequence. The sample records under 300,000 clones, approximately 15% of which are singletons. 0.019% of the sample rests with the top ten.

The material sequenced was naive CD4+ T cells from blood. What the cell subset or site label conveys for this sample: true naive CD4+ T cells. The chain is encoded by TRBV30 joined to TRBJ2-5, with 9 junctional bases fitting TRBD1. The origin of this receptor is a man aged 25-45 years with type 1 diabetes. For the CDR3, the sequence is CAWTNQQGAQETQYF. In nucleotide form, the sequence is TGTGCCTGGACCAATCAACAGGGGGCCCAAGAGACCCAGTACTTC. The full variable domain, with segments outside the CDR3 supplied by the reference TRBV30 and TRBJ2-5 proteins, appears as SQTIHQWPATLVQPVGSPLSLECTVEGTSNPNLYWYRQAAGRGLQLLFYSVGIGQISSEVPQNLSASRPQDRQFILSSKKLLLSDSGFYLCAWTNQQGAQETQYFGPGTRLLVL.